This passage covers 19 T cell receptor beta chains from one sample sequenced in a study of cytomegalovirus exposure and HLA in healthy donors. PCR amplification relied on 60 Vbeta primers (plus 13 Jbeta primers). Generated by immunoSEQ multiplex PCR, the TCRdb table keeps only in-frame clones and is missing some. The sample records roughly 170,000 clones, 77% being singletons. Sequencing was performed on PBMCs. The receptors come from a woman between 25 and 40 years old in good health and CMV-seronegative.

The rearrangement links TRBV5-4 to TRBJ1-1; D possibly corresponds to TRBD1 (5 bases). The CDR3 spans 15 residues. Germline loops: CDR1 SGHNT, CDR2 YYREEE (reference sequence). V gave up 0 bases and J gave up 2 bases, with 11 bases separating them. The CDR3 DNA follows: TGTGCCAGCAGCTTGGGCGGGGGTGAAAACACTGAAGCTTTCTTT. This gives the protein CASSLGGGENTEAFF.

This chain links TRBV7-2 with TRBJ2-3; D is unresolved. Germline V gives CDR1 SGHTA, CDR2 FQGNSA. The CDR3 runs 14 residues. The V gene lost 1 base and the J gene lost 0 bases, with 5 bases spanning the gap. CDR3 bases: TGTGCCAGCAGCTTAGGAGAAAGCACAGATACGCAGTATTTT. Protein product: CASSLGESTDTQYF. Full variable domain (rest looked up from reference TRBV7-2 and TRBJ2-3): GAGVSQSPSNKVTEKGKDVELRCDPISGHTALYWYRQSLGQGLEFLIYFQGNSAPDKSGLPSDRFSAERTGGSVSTLTIQRTQQEDSAVYLCASSLGESTDTQYFGPGTRLTVL.

The V call is TRBV6-5, the J call TRBJ1-1; TRBD1 matches 9 bases. Per germline, CDR1 MNHEY and CDR2 SVGAGI. The CDR3 covers 15 residues. The V gene end was trimmed by 6 bases and the J gene end by 3 bases; junction bases not matched to a gene: 8. CDR3 in amino acids: CASSYPGQGYTEAFF. The CDR3 DNA sequence: TGTGCCAGCAGCTATCCGGGACAGGGTTACACTGAAGCTTTCTTT.

The rearrangement joins TRBV5-1 to TRBJ2-3, with 10 bases that match TRBD2. This CDR3 contains 16 residues. Germline lookup yields CDR1 SGHRS and CDR2 YFSETQ. V shed 0 bases and J 2 bases; nucleotides not matched to a gene: 3. CDR3 sequence reads: CASSLGLAGVTDTQYF. Written as DNA, the CDR3 is TGCGCCAGCAGCTTGGGACTAGCGGGTGTCACAGATACGCAGTATTTT.

In its sample, this clone was seen once. The chain combines TRBV9 with TRBJ2-7; D might be TRBD1 (5 bases). Germline V CDR1 and CDR2: SGDLS, YYNGEE. V gave up 4 bases and J gave up 3 bases, with 14 bases separating them. This CDR3 has 14 residues. CDR3 sequence: CASSTDSTLYEQYF. CDR3 sequence (DNA): TGTGCCAGCAGCACCGACAGTACTCTCTACGAGCAGTACTTC.

This chain links TRBV5-1 with TRBJ2-3; 7 positions agree with TRBD2. The CDR3 totals 14 residues. Losses at the gene ends were 6 bases for V and 4 bases for J; bases not matched to a gene: 8. Germline CDR1 and CDR2: SGHRS and YFSETQ. The CDR3 sequence: CASTVGRLADTQYF. The CDR3, as DNA: TGCGCCAGCACCGTCGGGAGGTTGGCAGATACGCAGTATTTT.

The V gene is TRBV5-6, the J gene TRBJ1-2, with D perhaps matching TRBD1 (5 bases). Trimming removed 0 bases at V and 4 bases at J, with 10 bases between. The CDR3 loop spans 14 amino acids. The germline V gene has CDR1 SGHDT and CDR2 YYEEEE. CDR3 residues: CASSLEETVYGYTF. DNA of the CDR3: TGTGCCAGCAGCTTGGAGGAGACAGTCTATGGCTACACCTTC.

The chain recombines TRBV15 with TRBJ2-2, with a weak D call TRBD1 (6 bases). V dropped 0 bases and J dropped 1 base, with 12 bases sitting between them. This CDR3 contains 17 residues. Germline CDR1 reads LNHNV; CDR2 reads YYDKDF (reference sequence). CDR3 DNA: TGTGCCACCAGCAGAGATCCTATAGGGGGGAACACCGGGGAGCTGTTTTTT. Its translation: CATSRDPIGGNTGELFF.

This chain connects TRBV15 to TRBJ1-5; weak D call: TRBD1 (5 bases). Trimming pared 4 bases from V and 1 base from J, leaving 11 bases between. CDR3 length: 15 amino acids. Germline-derived CDR1 and CDR2 are LNHNV and YYDKDF (reference sequence). This CDR3 reads CATSMWSGSNQPQHF. The CDR3 coding sequence is TGTGCCACCAGCATGTGGTCAGGGAGCAATCAGCCCCAGCATTTT.

The chain uses TRBV9 and TRBJ1-2; D not certain. V was clipped by 0 bases and J by 5 bases, with 14 bases between them. The CDR3 runs 15 residues. Germline CDR1 SGDLS, CDR2 YYNGEE. Written as DNA, the CDR3 is TGTGCCAGCAGCGTAGCTGGAGCAGCCAAGTATGGCTACACCTTC. This codes for CASSVAGAAKYGYTF.

This chain links TRBV7-8 with TRBJ2-5, with TRBD2 matching 13 bases. The V gene end was trimmed by 4 bases and the J gene end by 6 bases; junction bases not matched to a gene: 8. This CDR3 spans 16 amino acids. Looked up from germline, CDR1 is SGHVS and CDR2 is FQNEAQ. The CDR3 DNA is TGTGCCAGCAGCTCCCCGACTAGCGGGGGGCGAAAGACCCAGTACTTC. It yields the protein CASSSPTSGGRKTQYF. Combining the CDR3 with reference TRBV7-8 and TRBJ2-5 gives the whole variable domain GAGVSQSPRYKVAKRGQDVALRCDPISGHVSLFWYQQALGQGPEFLTYFQNEAQLDKSGLPSDRFFAERPEGSVSTLKIQRTQQEDSAVYLCASSSPTSGGRKTQYFGPGTRLLVL.

The chain recombines TRBV27 with TRBJ2-1, with 9 positions matching TRBD1. J gave up 4 bases and V 7 bases, and 5 bases lay outside the gene matches. Germline-derived CDR1 and CDR2 are MNHEY and SMNVEV (reference sequence). The CDR3 runs to 14 residues. The CDR3 is CASNPGQGYNEQFF. CDR3 bases: TGTGCCAGCAACCCGGGACAGGGTTACAATGAGCAGTTCTTC.

Regarding this clone: The junction and the germline gene differ at one end; a read error may be behind it. The genes are TRBV6-5 and TRBJ1-2; TRBD1 might be the D (5 bases). This CDR3 has 13 amino acids. Germline CDR1 MNHEY, CDR2 SVGAGI. CDR3 amino acids: CASCPGTSVRYPF. CDR3 coding DNA: TGTGCCAGCTGTCCAGGGACTTCGGTGAGGTACCCCTTC.

The CDR3 DNA is TGTGCCAGCAGTTCCCCGGGCGCCGGACAGGGCGGTGATACTGGCTACACCTTC. Its protein product is CASSSPGAGQGGDTGYTF. The chain employs TRBV28 and TRBJ1-2; 8 positions match TRBD1. Looked up from germline, CDR1 is MDHEN and CDR2 is SYDVKM. With 4 bases clipped from V and 7 bases from J, the junction kept 20 bases outside the gene matches. CDR3 length: 18 amino acids.

V is TRBV2 and J is TRBJ1-1, with a possible D match to TRBD1 (6 bases). Trimming took off 6 bases at V and 0 bases at J, with 11 bases between the two ends. CDR3 length equals 14 residues. Germline values: CDR1 SNHLY, CDR2 FYNNEI. CDR3 amino acids: CASRHRVMNTEAFF. The DNA of the CDR3 is TGTGCCAGCAGACACAGGGTGATGAACACTGAAGCTTTCTTT.

This chain links TRBV28 with TRBJ1-1; no definite D call. The V end was cut by 1 base, the J end by 6 bases, with 9 bases between. Per germline, CDR1 MDHEN and CDR2 SYDVKM. The length of the CDR3 is 13 residues. The CDR3 coding sequence is TGTGCCAGCAGTTTATACCTGCGCGCTGAAGCTTTCTTT. Amino acids: CASSLYLRAEAFF.

V usage is TRBV7-8 and J usage is TRBJ2-1; 7 bases map to TRBD2. CDR3 length: 15 amino acids. The V and J ends lost 7 bases and 5 bases, in that order; junction bases with no gene match: 11. Germline CDR1 and CDR2: SGHVS and FQNEAQ. CDR3 amino acids: CASTELLGGDNEQFF. The CDR3, as DNA: TGTGCCAGCACCGAACTGCTTGGGGGGGACAATGAGCAGTTCTTC.

This clone was counted only a few times. This chain joins TRBV11-2 and TRBJ2-7; maybe TRBD2 (5 bases). Germline V CDR1 and CDR2: SGHAT, FQNNGV. This CDR3 comprises 13 residues. Trimming left V 8 bases short and J 3 bases short, with 14 bases between. In DNA form, the CDR3 reads TGTGCCAGCGCCTACGAGGGTGGCTACGAGCAGTACTTC. This codes for CASAYEGGYEQYF.

The rearrangement uses TRBV7-8 and TRBJ1-2; D perhaps matches TRBD1 (5 bases). CDR1 and CDR2 (germline): SGHVS, FQNEAQ. The CDR3 consists of 16 residues. V was trimmed by 3 bases and J by 2 bases, leaving 16 bases between them. The CDR3 nucleotides read TGTGCCAGCAGCTTCAGGGCGGCTATAGCCAACTATGGCTACACCTTC. Translated, it gives CASSFRAAIANYGYTF.